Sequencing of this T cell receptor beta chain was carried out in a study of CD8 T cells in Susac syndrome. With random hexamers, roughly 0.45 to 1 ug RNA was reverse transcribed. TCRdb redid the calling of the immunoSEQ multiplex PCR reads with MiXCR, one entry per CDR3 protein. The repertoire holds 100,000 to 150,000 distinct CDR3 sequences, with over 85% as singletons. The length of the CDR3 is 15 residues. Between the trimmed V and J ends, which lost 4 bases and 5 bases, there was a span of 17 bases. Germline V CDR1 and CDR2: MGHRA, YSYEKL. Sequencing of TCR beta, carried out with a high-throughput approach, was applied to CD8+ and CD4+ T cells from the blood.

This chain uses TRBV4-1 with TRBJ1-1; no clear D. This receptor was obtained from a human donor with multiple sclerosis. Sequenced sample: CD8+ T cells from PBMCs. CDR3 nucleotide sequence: TGCGCCAGCAGCCCGGATCACGGGAGAAGTACTGAAGCTTTCTTT. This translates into CASSPDHGRSTEAFF.